The rows below give T cell receptor beta chains drawn from one sample of a study of T cell repertoires in cytomegalovirus infection. Via MiXCR, TCRdb re-called the reads, giving one row per CDR3 protein. Among 640,000 or so distinct CDR3 sequences listed, roughly 33% were seen once. Their antigens remain unidentified. The sample in question was cultured PBMCs, obtained from culture after CMV antigen stimulation. These receptors were taken from a human donor in good health (CMV status not recorded). Some clones in this sample may be carry-over from other donors' samples. Each CDR3 is given with its conserved first and last residue. Fields, in order: D gene, V gene, clone size, J gene, CDR3 DNA, CDR3 protein. D genes are given only for firm matches. Not all rows give a size; the values are once, few, many and, for expanded clones, a class.

TRBD1	TRBV5-4	few	TRBJ2-7	TGTGCCAGCAGCTCGCCGGGACAGGGGGCGCAAGAGCAGTACTTC	CASSSPGQGAQEQYF
NA	TRBV28	NA	TRBJ1-3	TGTGCCAGCGGGGAGTTTCCGTTCGTTGGTAACACCATATATTTT	CASGEFPFVGNTIYF
TRBD2	TRBV11-2	NA	TRBJ2-1	TGTGCCAGCAGCTTAGGTAGCGGGAGTCCTAATGAGCAGTTCTTC	CASSLGSGSPNEQFF
TRBD2	TRBV6-2/TRBV6-3	NA	TRBJ2-1	TGTGCCAGCAGTTACAGGCCGGGGGGCGGGGGGCGGTTCAATGAGCAGTTCTTC	CASSYRPGGGGRFNEQFF
NA	TRBV28	few	TRBJ1-2	TGTGCCAGCGGTAGTGATGGCTACACCTTC	CASGSDGYTF
TRBD1	TRBV2	NA	TRBJ1-2	TGTGCCAGCACCCCAATCCGACAGGGGGCAAGGTATGGCTACACCTTC	CASTPIRQGARYGYTF
NA	TRBV11-2	few	TRBJ1-5	TGTGCCAGCATTAGCACCTTGGGCAATCAGCCCCAGCATTTT	CASISTLGNQPQHF
TRBD1	TRBV5-4	NA	TRBJ2-3	TGTGCCAGCAGCTTGGAGGCCCATTGGACAGGGGGCACAGATACGCAGTATTTT	CASSLEAHWTGGTDTQYF
TRBD2	TRBV7-2	NA	TRBJ2-2	TGTGCCAGCAGATTTAGCGGGAGGGCCGGGGAGCTGTTTTTT	CASRFSGRAGELFF
TRBD2	TRBV27	few	TRBJ2-7	TGTGCCAGCAGTTTAGGCGGGGGGGCTAAAGAGCAGTACTTC	CASSLGGGAKEQYF
NA	TRBV28	NA	TRBJ1-5	TGTGCCACCTCAGGCAATCAGCCCCAGCATTTT	CATSGNQPQHF
TRBD1	TRBV7-2	many	TRBJ2-7	TGTGCCAGCAGCGAAATTGGGGACAGGGGAAGCGAGCAGTACTTC	CASSEIGDRGSEQYF
TRBD2	TRBV12-3/TRBV12-4	few	TRBJ2-7	TGTGCCAGCAAGCGGGGGACCCAGGGCGAGCAGTACTTC	CASKRGTQGEQYF
NA	TRBV19	NA	TRBJ2-7	TGTGCCAGTAGTAGAACAGGGTTCGGCGAGCAGTACTTC	CASSRTGFGEQYF
NA	TRBV6-1	NA	TRBJ1-2	TGTGCCAGCATTCCCCATTGGGCAGAGGTATCCTATGGCTACACCTTC	CASIPHWAEVSYGYTF
TRBD1	TRBV10-3	few	TRBJ2-1	TGTGCCATCAGTGAACGACAGGGTGTACAGGGTGAGCAGTTCTTC	CAISERQGVQGEQFF
TRBD2	TRBV5-4	few	TRBJ2-7	TGTGCCAGCAGCTCTCAACTAGCGGGAAGCTACGAGCAGTACTTC	CASSSQLAGSYEQYF
NA	TRBV7-8	NA	TRBJ2-1	TGTGCCAGCAGCTTATACGGTGAGCAGTTCTTC	CASSLYGEQFF
TRBD2	TRBV11-2	NA	TRBJ2-2	TGTGCCAGCAGCCGTACTTGGCGGATACTAGCGGAGGGGAGCACCGGGGAGCTGTTTTTT	CASSRTWRILAEGSTGELFF
NA	TRBV27	NA	TRBJ2-5	TGTGCCAGCAGTGGGGACTGGGCAACCCTCGGGGCCCAGTACTTC	CASSGDWATLGAQYF
TRBD1	TRBV10-3	NA	TRBJ2-5	TGTGCCATCAGTGACGGGACAGAACAAGAGACCCAGTACTTC	CAISDGTEQETQYF
NA	TRBV12-3/TRBV12-4	few	TRBJ1-2	TGTGCCAGCAGTTTTATGGCTAACTATGGCTACACCTTC	CASSFMANYGYTF
TRBD1	TRBV2	NA	TRBJ1-2	TGTGCCAGCAGTGCCCCGGGACAGGGGCTTGGCTACACCTTC	CASSAPGQGLGYTF
TRBD1	TRBV7-8	many	TRBJ2-1	TGTGCCAGCAGCTTAGAAGGGACAGGGGGATCCACGCAGTTCTTC	CASSLEGTGGSTQFF
NA	TRBV12-3/TRBV12-4	NA	TRBJ2-7	TGTGCCAGCAGTTTTTCGTCGGCAGAATACGAGCAGTACTTC	CASSFSSAEYEQYF
NA	TRBV5-1	few	TRBJ2-3	TGCGCCAGCAGTGAAACGAACACAGATACGCAGTATTTT	CASSETNTDTQYF
NA	TRBV6-1	NA	TRBJ2-3	TGTGCCAGCAATCTCCGGGACCCCACGGATACGCAGTATTTT	CASNLRDPTDTQYF
NA	TRBV4-1	NA	TRBJ2-3	TGCGCCAGCAGCCAAGGGTTTTTAGCGTCGACAGATACGCAGTATTTT	CASSQGFLASTDTQYF
TRBD1	TRBV19	NA	TRBJ1-5	TGTGCCAGTAGTATGGGACAGGGGGACTTGTTTAGTCAGCCCCAGCATTTT	CASSMGQGDLFSQPQHF
TRBD2	TRBV4-1	NA	TRBJ2-1	TGCGCCAGCAGCCAAGAGGGACTAGTCATGAATGAGCAGTTCTTC	CASSQEGLVMNEQFF
NA	TRBV5-1	NA	TRBJ1-1	TGCGCCAGCAGCGGTACTCCGGTGGACACTGAAGCTTTCTTT	CASSGTPVDTEAFF
NA	TRBV12-3/TRBV12-4	NA	TRBJ2-2	TGTGCCAGCATCCCCGATGCGTTCGGGGAGCTGTTTTTT	CASIPDAFGELFF
TRBD1	TRBV5-4	NA	TRBJ1-3	TGTGCCAGCAGCTTGAGGGACAGGGGAACCTCTGGAAACACCATATATTTT	CASSLRDRGTSGNTIYF
TRBD2	TRBV19	NA	TRBJ2-7	TGTGCCAGTAGTATCCGACTAGCGGGAACCGAGCAGTACTTC	CASSIRLAGTEQYF
NA	TRBV7-9	few	TRBJ1-3	TGTGCCAGCAGCGACGAAAGGAGGGGGACCGCGAGAAACACCATATATTTT	CASSDERRGTARNTIYF
NA	TRBV20-1	few	TRBJ2-3	TGCAGTGCTATCTTAGGGGGGCCCAAAGATACGCAGTATTTT	CSAILGGPKDTQYF
NA	TRBV15	few	TRBJ2-4	TGTGCCACCAGCAGAGACCATTCTAACGACAACATTCAGTACTTC	CATSRDHSNDNIQYF
NA	TRBV24-1	NA	TRBJ2-1	TGTGCCACCAGTGGGTATGAGGGGCAGTTCTTC	CATSGYEGQFF
NA	TRBV20-1	NA	TRBJ1-1	TGCAGTGCTAGTTGGGGTACAGCTAACACTGAAGCTTTCTTT	CSASWGTANTEAFF
NA	TRBV7-8	many	TRBJ1-1	TGTGCCAGCAGCTCGACAGAGATGAACACTGAAGCTTTCTTT	CASSSTEMNTEAFF
NA	TRBV19	NA	TRBJ2-1	TGTGCCAGTAGTATGAGGCAGGGGGAGGGGAATGAGCAGTTCTTC	CASSMRQGEGNEQFF
TRBD2	TRBV20-1	NA	TRBJ2-2	TGCAGTGCTCTTTCGGGAGGTCCCACCGGGGAGCTGTTTTTT	CSALSGGPTGELFF
TRBD1	TRBV19	NA	TRBJ1-2	TGTGCCAGTAAGGGGGCTGGCTACACCTTC	CASKGAGYTF
TRBD1	TRBV20-1	NA	TRBJ2-1	TGCAGTGCACCCCGACAGGGTACCTACAATGAGCAGTTCTTC	CSAPRQGTYNEQFF
NA	TRBV5-4	NA	TRBJ1-1	TGTGCCAGCAGCATCTCACAGGGAAGGGATACTGAAGCTTTCTTT	CASSISQGRDTEAFF
NA	TRBV28	NA	TRBJ2-3	TGTGCCAGCACCGTAGGGGGGACGACAGATACGCAGTATTTT	CASTVGGTTDTQYF
TRBD2	TRBV19	few	TRBJ2-7	TGTGCCAGTAGTATCTTCGGCGGGAGGGCCTACGAGCAGTACTTC	CASSIFGGRAYEQYF
TRBD2	TRBV7-2	many	TRBJ2-3	TGTGCCAGCAGCAAACTAGCGGGAGGAACAGATACGCAGTATTTT	CASSKLAGGTDTQYF
NA	TRBV7-2	NA	TRBJ2-5	TGTGCCAGCAGCTTCCGACTGCGAATGGAGACCCAGTACTTC	CASSFRLRMETQYF
TRBD1	TRBV7-6	NA	TRBJ2-3	TGTGCCAGCGGCGACAGGGGGCGAGGCACAGATACGCAGTATTTT	CASGDRGRGTDTQYF
NA	TRBV20-1	few	TRBJ1-1	TGCAGTGCGCCCGCCGGGGGGAGTTCCACTGAAGCTTTCTTT	CSAPAGGSSTEAFF
NA	TRBV5-6	NA	TRBJ2-5	TGTGCCAGCAGCTGGCTAAGGAAGGAAGAGACCCAGTACTTC	CASSWLRKEETQYF
NA	TRBV7-2	few	TRBJ2-5	TGTGCCAGCAGCTTTACGTTGGAACAGGGGCGGGGGTCAGTGACCCAGTACTTC	CASSFTLEQGRGSVTQYF
TRBD2	TRBV7-2	many	TRBJ2-3	TGTGCCAGCAGCTTAGCGTCACTAGCGGGGGGGCAGTATTTT	CASSLASLAGGQYF
NA	TRBV10-3	NA	TRBJ2-7	TGTGCCATCAGTGCCCCCCTCACCGAGCAGTACTTC	CAISAPLTEQYF
TRBD1	TRBV7-2	few	TRBJ1-5	TGTGCCAGCAGCTTATGGACAGGGGGCGCAGATCAGCCCCAGCATTTT	CASSLWTGGADQPQHF
NA	TRBV4-1	NA	TRBJ1-4	TGCGCCAGCAGCCAAGATGGGGTCCAGAGGGAAAAACTGTTTTTT	CASSQDGVQREKLFF
NA	TRBV7-2	few	TRBJ2-2	TGTGCCAGCAGCTACACAGTTGGGGCCGACGGGGAGCTGTTTTTT	CASSYTVGADGELFF
TRBD2	TRBV7-8	many	TRBJ2-1	TGTGCCAGCAGCTTACTGGTAGCGGGATCTTACAATGAGCAGTTCTTC	CASSLLVAGSYNEQFF
NA	TRBV7-2	few	TRBJ2-2	TGTGCCAGCAGCTTACTTCTGATCGCGAACACCGGGGAGCTGTTTTTT	CASSLLLIANTGELFF